This T cell receptor beta chain comes out of a study of blood T cell repertoires in COVID-19. The overall study: Sample material is recorded as cDNA or gDNA derived from T cells, B-cell-depleted T cells, or PBMCs.

The cohort comprised adults aged 18 to 89 years residing in approximately 25 US areas. Participant-given clinical history determined each cohort assignment. The CDR3 extends over 12 amino acids. In germline, CDR1 is KGHSH, CDR2 LQKENI. V shed 5 bases and J shed 10 bases, with 15 bases lying between them. Original analysis: Counts of nucleated cells, estimated from reference gene primer amplification, were obtained. Using immunoSEQ multiplex PCR, the repertoire was profiled, and TCRdb retains in-frame clones only, with some absent. V and J calls and clone size follow that table, whereas D and trimming were derived from the DNA. The sample lists approximately 250,000 clones; around 90% were seen once.

The chain is built from TRBV18 and TRBJ2-7; TRBD1 might be the D (6 bases). Sequencing was carried out using PBMCs or T cells enriched from blood (not recorded which). This TCR was sampled from a woman aged 55 to 70 in a cohort exposed to, infected with or recovered from COVID-19 (not recorded which). CDR3 residues: CASSAQQGDQYF. In DNA, the CDR3 is TGTGCCAGCTCAGCCCAACAGGGCGACCAGTACTTC. Filled out from reference TRBV18 and TRBJ2-7, the complete variable domain reads NAGVMQNPRHLVRRRGQEARLRCSPMKGHSHVYWYRQLPEEGLKFMVYLQKENIIDESGMPKERFSAEFPKEGPSILRIQQVVRGDSAAYFCASSAQQGDQYFGPGTRLTVT.